This TCR beta chain was documented in a study of CD8 T cells in Susac syndrome. The CDR3 loop spans 14 amino acids. After removal of 4 bases from V and 8 bases from J, the junction contained 6 bases not matched to a gene. Germline V lookup: CDR1 SGHTA, CDR2 FQGNSA. It was negative isolation that provided the CD8+ and CD4+ T cells, whereas TEMRA cells were enriched by FACS. RNA amounts of roughly 0.45 to 1 ug underwent reverse transcription with random hexamers. Amplification of TCR beta CDR3 spanned 54 Vbeta and 13 Jbeta via immunoSEQ multiplex PCR. MiXCR was run by TCRdb on the immunoSEQ multiplex PCR reads, yielding one entry per CDR3 protein. This repertoire shows around 190,000 distinct CDR3 sequences, about 93% found once; its top ten account for around 0.1%.

The chain recombines TRBV7-2 with TRBJ1-2; 11 nucleotides match TRBD1. The source of this sequence is a human donor in good health. Input material: CD4+ T cells from PBMCs. The CDR3 spells CASSSGQGAGGYTF. The CDR3 region has the DNA TGTGCCAGCAGCTCTGGACAGGGGGCAGGAGGCTACACCTTC.